Shown below are 5 T cell receptor beta chains from a single sample sequenced in a study of T cells in narcolepsy. Using immunoSEQ multiplex PCR, the repertoire was profiled, and TCRdb retains in-frame clones only, with some absent. In the table there are under 30,000 clones, over 75% of which are singletons. The material sequenced was CD45RA- memory CD4+ T cells from PBMCs. The receptors here all came from a human donor with narcolepsy.

V usage is TRBV7-8 and J usage is TRBJ1-1; D remains ambiguous. Germline-derived CDR1 and CDR2 are SGHVS and FQNEAQ. CDR3 length: 15 amino acids. Deletions cut 0 bases from V and 0 bases from J, with 8 bases between. CDR3 residues: CASSLASSMNTEAFF. For the CDR3, the DNA is TGTGCCAGCAGCTTAGCGAGCAGCATGAACACTGAAGCTTTCTTT.

J is TRBJ2-5 and V is TRBV4-3; tentative D call: TRBD2 (7 bases). The V gene lost 1 base and the J gene lost 5 bases, with 11 bases spanning the gap. The CDR3 totals 14 residues. In germline, CDR1 is LGHNA, CDR2 YSLEER. The CDR3 coding sequence is TGCGCCAGCAGCCAAGGGGGGGGGCGGGAGACCCAGTACTTC. Protein sequence: CASSQGGGRETQYF.

V gene TRBV4-2 combines with J gene TRBJ2-7; 8 bases fit TRBD2. V lost 4 bases and J lost 5; bases outside the gene matches: 13. The CDR3 runs to 16 residues. The germline CDR1 and CDR2 sequences are LGHNA and YNFKEQ. The CDR3 loop is CASSPFSPGGPHEQYF. In DNA form, the CDR3 reads TGTGCCAGCAGCCCCTTCTCCCCGGGGGGGCCCCACGAGCAGTACTTC.

The chain joins TRBV4-2 to TRBJ1-1, with 7 bases matching TRBD1. V trimming: 0 bases; J trimming: 7 bases; junction bases outside the gene matches: 8. In germline, CDR1 is LGHNA, CDR2 YNFKEQ. The CDR3 covers 15 residues. For the CDR3, the DNA is TGTGCCAGCAGCCAAGAGGGTCAGGGGGTGGGTGAAGCTTTCTTT. It yields the protein CASSQEGQGVGEAFF.

This chain links TRBV10-3 with TRBJ2-5; D gene ambiguous. The CDR3 sequence is 11 residues long. Looked up from germline, CDR1 is ENHRY and CDR2 is SYGVKD. Between the trimmed V and J ends, which lost 2 bases and 5 bases, there was a span of 3 bases. CDR3 nucleotide sequence: TGTGCCATCAGTGAGATGGAGACCCAGTACTTC. Protein sequence: CAISEMETQYF.